These 30 T cell receptor beta chains came from one sample sequenced in a study of CD8+ T cells in alopecia areata. Treatment reported: oral pan-JAK inhibitor, 5-10 mg twice daily. As the sequencing template, cDNA was produced by extracting RNA and reverse transcribing it. Assay: immunoSEQ multiplex PCR; the TCRdb copy retains only in-frame clones and omits some. There are tens of thousands of clones in the sample; roughly 28% occur only once, and under 15% lies in the top ten. The sequencing here drew on CD8+ T cells sorted from blood, taken at week 4, from a patient treated with tofacitinib. These receptors were taken from a human donor with alopecia areata.

This chain's CDR3 is CSSNDRELGYGYTF. CDR3 DNA: TGCAGCTCTAACGACAGGGAACTGGGCTATGGCTACACCTTC. This chain links TRBV29-1 with TRBJ1-2, with 7 bases aligning to TRBD1. Trimming took 8 bases from V and 4 from J; bases not matched to a gene: 13. CDR3 size: 14 residues. Germline lookup yields CDR1 SQVTM and CDR2 ANQGSEA. The full variable domain, rest sourced from reference TRBV29-1 and TRBJ1-2, is SAVISQKPSRDICQRGTSLTIQCQVDSQVTMMFWYRQQPGQSLTLIATANQGSEATYESGFVIDKFPISRPNLTFSTLTVSNMSPEDSSIYLCSSNDRELGYGYTFGSGTRLTVV.

The rearrangement joins TRBV29-1 to TRBJ2-7; 7 bases fit TRBD1. Germline values: CDR1 SQVTM, CDR2 ANQGSEA. V lost 5 bases, J lost 3 bases, and 1 base stayed unmatched. The CDR3 sequence is 11 residues long. CDR3 sequence: CSVWDSYEQYF. DNA of the CDR3: TGCAGCGTTTGGGACAGCTACGAGCAGTACTTC.

This clone was picked up a small number of times. The chain uses TRBV29-1 and TRBJ2-5, with TRBD2 matching 7 bases. J gave up 11 bases and V 3 bases, and 6 bases lay outside the gene matches. The germline V gene has CDR1 SQVTM and CDR2 ANQGSEA. The CDR3 loop spans 11 amino acids. The chain's CDR3 is CSVDGRGGQYF. CDR3 nucleotide sequence: TGCAGCGTTGATGGTCGGGGAGGGCAGTACTTC.

The chain uses TRBV4-3 and TRBJ1-1; weak D call: TRBD1 (6 bases). The CDR3 spans 14 residues. V was shortened by 3 bases and J by 5 bases, with 13 bases between the two germline ends. Germline V gene lookup returns CDR1 LGHNA and CDR2 YSLEER. CDR3 coding DNA: TGCGCCAGCAGCCAGGGAACAGGGATTACTGAAGCTTTCTTT. Protein product: CASSQGTGITEAFF.

This sequence joins TRBV29-1 and TRBJ2-5, with 8 bases lining up with TRBD2. Germline assignment: CDR1 SQVTM and CDR2 ANQGSEA. The junction had 8 bases not matched to a gene; V was cut back by 3 bases and J by 2 bases. This CDR3 region has 15 residues. This CDR3 is CSVEWVSGTQETQYF. CDR3 DNA sequence: TGCAGCGTTGAGTGGGTTAGCGGGACTCAAGAGACCCAGTACTTC.

The chain is built from TRBV6-1 and TRBJ2-5, with a weak D call TRBD1 (5 bases). Germline V CDR1 and CDR2: MNHNS, SASEGT. CDR3 length: 13 amino acids. Trimming left V 8 bases short and J 4 bases short, with 14 bases between. The CDR3 sequence is CASGRGSRETQYF. The CDR3 DNA follows: TGTGCCAGCGGTAGGGGCTCGCGAGAGACCCAGTACTTC.

The rearrangement joins TRBV5-1 to TRBJ2-3, with 8 bases that match TRBD1. Germline assignment: CDR1 SGHRS and CDR2 YFSETQ. The V and J ends lost 0 bases and 5 bases, in that order; junction bases with no gene match: 5. The length of the CDR3 is 15 residues. CDR3 residues: CASSLAVGQGDTQYF. CDR3 sequence (DNA): TGCGCCAGCAGCTTGGCCGTTGGACAGGGAGATACGCAGTATTTT.

This chain links TRBV7-9 with TRBJ2-1, with 14 bases matching TRBD2. Germline assignment: CDR1 SEHNR and CDR2 FQNEAQ (reference sequence). V dropped 3 bases and J dropped 4; count of bases not matched to a gene: 11. The CDR3 is made up of 19 amino acids. The CDR3: CASSFPGTSGSSPYNEQFF. CDR3 nucleotide sequence: TGTGCCAGCAGCTTCCCCGGGACTAGCGGGAGCTCCCCTTACAATGAGCAGTTCTTC.

The sample holds a few counts of this clone. V gene TRBV7-9 combines with J gene TRBJ2-3; D gene unclear. Per germline, CDR1 SEHNR and CDR2 FQNEAQ (reference sequence). With 7 bases removed from V and 1 base from J, the gap between germline ends came to 15 bases. This CDR3 is 15 amino acids long. The CDR3 here is CASMGRSARTDTQYF. The DNA for the CDR3 is TGTGCCAGCATGGGTCGCAGCGCCCGCACAGATACGCAGTATTTT.

The rearrangement links TRBV10-3 to TRBJ2-2, with TRBD2 identical over 9 bases. The CDR3 is made up of 17 amino acids. V trimming: 6 bases; J trimming: 4 bases; junction bases outside the gene matches: 12. Germline V gene sequence: CDR1 ENHRY, CDR2 SYGVKD. The CDR3 reads CAISRKGLALRTGELFF. CDR3 bases: TGTGCCATCAGCAGAAAGGGACTAGCCCTACGCACCGGGGAGCTGTTTTTT.

The chain combines TRBV9 with TRBJ2-7; D may be TRBD1 (5 bases). Trimming took 4 bases from V and 2 from J, leaving 13 bases between them. CDR1 is SGDLS and CDR2 is YYNGEE in the germline V gene. The CDR3 runs 14 residues. CDR3 protein: CASSSGHQTYEQYF. The CDR3 DNA reads TGTGCCAGCAGCTCCGGACACCAAACCTACGAGCAGTACTTC.

The chain joins TRBV30 to TRBJ2-1; D is possibly TRBD2 (6 bases). The CDR3 is made up of 13 amino acids. Trimming left V 1 base short and J 6 bases short, with 10 bases between. Germline assignment: CDR1 GTSNPN and CDR2 SVGIG (reference sequence). The CDR3 sequence is CAWSATSPNEQFF. Written as DNA, the CDR3 is TGTGCCTGGAGTGCTACTAGCCCCAATGAGCAGTTCTTC.

This chain connects TRBV30 to TRBJ2-7, with TRBD1 matching over 7 bases. Losses at the gene ends were 2 bases for V and 5 bases for J; bases not matched to a gene: 6. The CDR3 loop spans 13 amino acids. CDR1 GTSNPN and CDR2 SVGIG come from the germline V gene (reference sequence). The CDR3 region has the DNA TGTGCCTGGAGTCCGACAGGGCCCGACGAGCAGTACTTC. Protein sequence: CAWSPTGPDEQYF.

CDR3 protein: CASSHPTSGRLEQYF. CDR3 sequence (DNA): TGCGCCAGCAGCCACCCTACTAGCGGGAGATTGGAACAGTACTTC. The gene calls are TRBV4-1 and TRBJ2-7; TRBD2 agrees at 11 bases. Per the germline V gene, CDR1 is MGHRA and CDR2 is YSYEKL. CDR3 length equals 15 residues. Unmatched junction bases numbered 11, after V lost 3 bases and J lost 10 bases.

The chain combines TRBV6-5 with TRBJ2-5; possible D gene TRBD2, 6 bases. V shed 2 bases and J shed 3 bases, with 13 bases lying between them. CDR3 size: 15 residues. Germline CDR1 is MNHEY and CDR2 is SVGAGI. The CDR3 sequence: CASSYLGGAKETQYF. The CDR3 bases are TGTGCCAGCAGTTACCTCGGAGGGGCGAAAGAGACCCAGTACTTC.

The genes are TRBV4-1 and TRBJ1-5, with a tentative D call TRBD1 (6 bases). Germline V gene sequence: CDR1 MGHRA, CDR2 YSYEKL. This CDR3 region has 16 residues. Between the trimmed V and J ends, which lost 0 bases and 3 bases, there was a span of 12 bases. CDR3 amino acids: CASSQEGGGDNQPQHF. As DNA, the CDR3 is TGCGCCAGCAGCCAAGAGGGAGGGGGTGACAATCAGCCCCAGCATTTT.

The V and J genes are TRBV11-2 and TRBJ1-1; a weak D match, TRBD1 (6 bases). Trimming took 5 bases from V and 3 from J, leaving 13 bases between them. This CDR3 is 14 amino acids long. Germline lookup yields CDR1 SGHAT and CDR2 FQNNGV. CDR3 DNA sequence: TGTGCCAGCAGCGGAGGGGGAGGGGACACTGAAGCTTTCTTT. Residues: CASSGGGGDTEAFF.

The CDR3 coding sequence is TGTGCCAGCAGCGTCGGGGGGGCAGGATACCCGAAAAACATTCAGTACTTC. Amino acids: CASSVGGAGYPKNIQYF. The chain is built from TRBV9 and TRBJ2-4, with 8 bases aligning to TRBD2. J gave up 4 bases and V 2 bases, and 11 bases lay outside the gene matches. The CDR3 extends over 17 amino acids. The germline CDR1 and CDR2 sequences are SGDLS and YYNGEE.

The genes are TRBV2 and TRBJ2-1; D is unclear. V was clipped by 7 bases and J by 14 bases, with 6 bases between them. The CDR3 loop spans 8 amino acids. Germline V lookup: CDR1 SNHLY, CDR2 FYNNEI. This chain's CDR3 is CASMREFF. CDR3 coding DNA: TGTGCCAGCATGAGAGAGTTCTTC.

V and J are TRBV11-2 and TRBJ2-7, with 10 positions matching TRBD1. J lost 5 bases, V lost 1 base, and 5 bases had no gene match. The length of the CDR3 is 15 residues. Germline lookup yields CDR1 SGHAT and CDR2 FQNNGV. The CDR3 DNA is TGTGCCAGCAGCTTAGGGGACAGGGGTGCGGACGAGCAGTACTTC. Translating gives CASSLGDRGADEQYF.

The rearrangement links TRBV5-1 to TRBJ2-7, with D unresolved. This CDR3 spans 12 amino acids. From germline, CDR1 is SGHRS and CDR2 YFSETQ. The V and J ends lost 5 bases and 2 bases respectively, with 8 bases between them. The chain's CDR3 is CASSSGTYEQYF. The CDR3, as DNA: TGCGCCAGCAGTTCTGGGACCTACGAGCAGTACTTC.

This chain uses TRBV13 with TRBJ2-3; D may be TRBD1 (5 bases). The length of the CDR3 is 14 residues. CDR1 PRHDT and CDR2 FYEKMQ come from the germline V gene (reference sequence). Between the trimmed V and J ends, which lost 1 base and 4 bases, there was a span of 9 bases. The CDR3 sequence is CASSLEGVSDTQYF. The CDR3 region has the DNA TGTGCCAGCAGCTTAGAAGGGGTATCAGATACGCAGTATTTT.

The chain couples TRBV4-1 to TRBJ2-1, with 10 bases matching TRBD2. CDR1 is MGHRA, CDR2 YSYEKL, per germline. The CDR3 spans 19 residues. V trimming: 4 bases; J trimming: 0 bases; junction bases outside the gene matches: 12. In DNA form, the CDR3 reads TGCGCCAGCAGCCCACCGTCTAGCGGGAGCTTCAGCTCCTACAATGAGCAGTTCTTC. As protein: CASSPPSSGSFSSYNEQFF.

Only a few counts were recorded for this clone. The J gene is TRBJ2-1, the V gene TRBV14; D gene uncertain. The CDR3 runs 14 residues. Germline V gene sequence: CDR1 SGHDN, CDR2 FVKESK. Between the trimmed V and J ends, which lost 3 bases and 4 bases, there was a span of 10 bases. The CDR3 DNA reads TGTGCCAGCAGCCATAAACGGGTATACAATGAGCAGTTCTTC. This codes for CASSHKRVYNEQFF.

The genes are TRBV7-9 and TRBJ2-5, with D uncertain. Germline V gene data show CDR1 as SEHNR and CDR2 as FQNEAQ (reference sequence). CDR3 length: 13 amino acids. With 5 bases removed from V and 5 bases from J, the gap between germline ends came to 12 bases. The CDR3 DNA reads TGTGCCAGCAGCCTGGGGATGTTGGAGACCCAGTACTTC. Residues: CASSLGMLETQYF.

The rearrangement uses TRBV9 and TRBJ2-1; D is undetermined. This CDR3 region has 16 residues. Trimming took 4 bases from V and 3 from J, leaving 17 bases between them. In germline, CDR1 is SGDLS, CDR2 YYNGEE. This CDR3 is CASSHSQRTDYNEQFF. The CDR3 nucleotides are TGTGCCAGCAGCCACTCCCAGCGTACTGACTACAATGAGCAGTTCTTC. The variable domain in full, with the rest retrieved from reference TRBV9 and TRBJ2-1, is DSGVTQTPKHLITATGQRVTLRCSPRSGDLSVYWYQQSLDQGLQFLIQYYNGEERAKGNILERFSAQQFPDLHSELNLSSLELGDSALYFCASSHSQRTDYNEQFFGPGTRLTVL.

V and J are TRBV9 and TRBJ2-2, with 10 positions matching TRBD2. The germline V gene has CDR1 SGDLS and CDR2 YYNGEE. The CDR3 length is 13 residues. Germline trimming cut 3 bases from V and 8 bases from J; bases unmatched to any gene: 1. For the CDR3, the DNA is TGTGCCAGCAGCGGTAGCGGGAGGGGGGAGCTGTTTTTT. This sequence encodes CASSGSGRGELFF.

This clone was picked up a small number of times. The J gene is TRBJ2-7, the V gene TRBV27, with a possible D match to TRBD2 (6 bases). Per germline, CDR1 MNHEY and CDR2 SMNVEV (reference sequence). V was pared by 7 bases and J by 3 bases, with 13 bases between. This CDR3 has 13 amino acids. The CDR3 nucleotides are TGTGCCAGCATGGAGCGGGCGCACTACGAGCAGTACTTC. Its translation: CASMERAHYEQYF.

This clone was detected only a few times. V is TRBV29-1 and J is TRBJ2-3; D not certain. Germline V gene lookup returns CDR1 SQVTM and CDR2 ANQGSEA. V lost 5 bases and J lost 9, with 12 bases in between. The CDR3 spans 11 residues. The CDR3 DNA sequence: TGCAGCGTTATGGGGTCGGCCACGCAGTATTTT. Protein sequence: CSVMGSATQYF.

This chain joins TRBV6-1 and TRBJ2-2; 12 bases map to TRBD2. The CDR3 runs 16 residues. The germline V gene has CDR1 MNHNS and CDR2 SASEGT. Trimming at V came to 4 bases and at J to 3 bases, leaving 3 bases not matched to a gene. The CDR3 DNA reads TGTGCCAGCAGTGGACTAGCGGGAGTGGACACCGGGGAGCTGTTTTTT. Amino acid sequence: CASSGLAGVDTGELFF.